These 30 T cell receptor beta chains share one sample of origin, sequenced in a study of T cell responses to AZD1222 COVID-19 vaccine. Some clones are missing from TCRdb's copy, which holds only in-frame ones; the method was immunoSEQ multiplex PCR. The sample includes 90,000 to 130,000 clones, roughly 90% of them seen just once. Sequencing was performed on peripheral blood, taken 28 days after the second AZD1222 dose. The receptors originated from an adult who received the AZD1222 COVID-19 vaccine.

For the CDR3, the DNA is TGTGCCAGCAGTGGTCCGGGCTACACCTTC. Translated, it gives CASSGPGYTF. V is TRBV6-1 and J is TRBJ1-2, with unresolved D. The V end was cut by 4 bases, the J end by 8 bases, with 5 bases between. CDR1 and CDR2 from the germline V gene are MNHNS and SASEGT. CDR3 length: 10 amino acids.

The rearrangement uses TRBV9 and TRBJ1-1; possibly TRBD1 for D (5 bases). The CDR3 is 14 amino acids. The germline CDR1 and CDR2 sequences are SGDLS and YYNGEE. V lost 6 bases, J lost 2 bases, and 14 bases lay in between. DNA for the CDR3: TGTGCCAGCACGCCTCTGGGGCGTAACACTGAAGCTTTCTTT. This encodes CASTPLGRNTEAFF.

The rearrangement uses TRBV28 and TRBJ2-5; TRBD2 agrees at 10 bases. This CDR3 is 17 amino acids long. CDR1 MDHEN and CDR2 SYDVKM come from the germline V gene. Trimming cost V 6 bases and J 5 bases; bases outside gene matches: 15. Here the CDR3 DNA reads TGTGCCAGCAGCCTAGGGGCTAGCGGGAGTGTAGGGGAGACCCAGTACTTC. It codes for CASSLGASGSVGETQYF.

This clone showed up just once. The CDR3 sequence: CASSLGEGRQETQYF. Written as DNA, the CDR3 is TGCGCCAGCAGCTTAGGCGAAGGGCGACAAGAGACCCAGTACTTC. The V call is TRBV5-1, the J call TRBJ2-5, with unresolved D. From germline, CDR1 is SGHRS and CDR2 YFSETQ. V was pared by 2 bases and J by 2 bases, with 13 bases between. This CDR3 contains 15 residues.

The rearrangement joins TRBV7-9 to TRBJ1-1; TRBD1 agrees at 7 bases. Germline V lookup: CDR1 SEHNR, CDR2 FQNEAQ (reference sequence). V lost 10 bases to trimming and J lost 2 bases; unmatched junction nucleotides: 13. The CDR3 is 15 residues long. CDR3 loop: CAIRSAGGHNTEAFF. As DNA, the CDR3 is TGTGCCATCCGATCGGCAGGGGGACACAACACTGAAGCTTTCTTT.

J is TRBJ1-3 and V is TRBV5-1; D may be TRBD1 (5 bases). CDR3 length: 13 residues. V was trimmed by 0 bases and J by 8 bases, leaving 9 bases between them. Germline V lookup: CDR1 SGHRS, CDR2 YFSETQ. In nucleotides, the CDR3 is TGCGCCAGCAGCTTGGGACAGAGAGACACCATATATTTT. Translation: CASSLGQRDTIYF. The full variable domain, with the rest looked up from reference TRBV5-1 and TRBJ1-3, is KAGVTQTPRYLIKTRGQQVTLSCSPISGHRSVSWYQQTPGQGLQFLFEYFSETQRNKGNFPGRFSGRQFSNSRSEMNVSTLELGDSALYLCASSLGQRDTIYFGEGSWLTVV.

CDR3 loop: CASSLAGGVDTQYF. The CDR3 bases are TGTGCCAGCAGCTTAGCGGGAGGGGTAGATACGCAGTATTTT. V is TRBV5-4 and J is TRBJ2-3, with 10 nucleotides matching TRBD2. The ends lost 2 bases at V and 5 bases at J; junction bases unmatched: 2. Germline V CDR1 and CDR2: SGHNT, YYREEE (reference sequence). This CDR3 contains 14 residues.

The chain is built from TRBV2 and TRBJ2-2; TRBD1 agrees at 8 bases. Germline assignment: CDR1 SNHLY and CDR2 FYNNEI. The CDR3 extends over 15 amino acids. J lost 7 bases, V lost 4 bases, and 8 bases had no gene match. CDR3 sequence reads: CASSGPQGAGGELFF. The CDR3 nucleotides are TGTGCCAGCAGTGGACCCCAGGGGGCTGGCGGGGAGCTGTTTTTT.

The J gene is TRBJ1-2, the V gene TRBV29-1; D is possibly TRBD1 (5 bases). V lost 5 bases and J 3 bases, leaving 13 bases between the germline ends. In germline, CDR1 is SQVTM, CDR2 ANQGSEA. This CDR3 is 13 amino acids long. The CDR3 DNA reads as TGCAGCGTTACAGGCCTCTCCTACTATGGCTACACCTTC. Residues: CSVTGLSYYGYTF. The complete variable domain, with remaining parts taken from reference TRBV29-1 and TRBJ1-2, reads SAVISQKPSRDICQRGTSLTIQCQVDSQVTMMFWYRQQPGQSLTLIATANQGSEATYESGFVIDKFPISRPNLTFSTLTVSNMSPEDSSIYLCSVTGLSYYGYTFGSGTRLTVV.

This clone showed up just once. The J gene is TRBJ1-1, the V gene TRBV19; 10 bases align to TRBD1. This CDR3 region has 16 residues. Germline-derived CDR1 and CDR2 are LNHDA and SQIVND (reference sequence). V lost 4 bases, J lost 4 bases, and 9 bases stayed unmatched. Here the CDR3 reads CASSTRQGAQTTEAFF. The CDR3 DNA is TGTGCCAGTAGTACCCGACAGGGGGCGCAGACCACTGAAGCTTTCTTT.

The CDR3 spells CASKPGQLNSPLHF. The CDR3 nucleotides read TGTGCCAGCAAACCGGGACAGCTCAATTCACCCCTCCACTTT. The J gene is TRBJ1-6, the V gene TRBV27; 7 bases align to TRBD1. The CDR3 extends over 14 amino acids. The junction had 7 bases not matched to a gene; V was cut back by 7 bases and J by 7 bases. Germline V gives CDR1 MNHEY, CDR2 SMNVEV (reference sequence).

V gene TRBV30 combines with J gene TRBJ1-2, with D hard to call. Trimming took off 0 bases at V and 6 bases at J, with 11 bases between the two ends. The CDR3 has 13 amino acids. Germline V CDR1 and CDR2: GTSNPN, SVGIG (reference sequence). The CDR3 reads CAWSVQRWDGYTF. DNA for the CDR3: TGTGCCTGGAGTGTTCAAAGGTGGGATGGCTACACCTTC.

This chain uses TRBV19 with TRBJ1-5, with 10 nucleotides matching TRBD1. With V trimmed by 3 bases and J by 6 bases, 2 bases remained unmatched. The CDR3 covers 14 residues. Germline assignment: CDR1 LNHDA and CDR2 SQIVND (reference sequence). Here the CDR3 DNA reads TGTGCCAGTAGTATGGGACAGGGGAGTCAGCCCCAGCATTTT. Amino acids: CASSMGQGSQPQHF.

The genes are TRBV5-1 and TRBJ2-1, with a weak D call TRBD2 (5 bases). The ends were cut back, 4 bases at V and 2 bases at J, with 10 bases in the middle. This CDR3 is built from 14 residues. Per germline, CDR1 SGHRS and CDR2 YFSETQ. The CDR3 loop reads CASSPPSTYNEQFF. CDR3 DNA: TGCGCCAGCAGCCCCCCTAGCACCTACAATGAGCAGTTCTTC. Filled out from reference TRBV5-1 and TRBJ2-1, the complete variable domain reads KAGVTQTPRYLIKTRGQQVTLSCSPISGHRSVSWYQQTPGQGLQFLFEYFSETQRNKGNFPGRFSGRQFSNSRSEMNVSTLELGDSALYLCASSPPSTYNEQFFGPGTRLTVL.

The chain links TRBV30 to TRBJ2-1, with TRBD2 matching over 8 bases. This CDR3 spans 18 amino acids. Germline CDR1 reads GTSNPN; CDR2 reads SVGIG (reference sequence). V trimming: 6 bases; J trimming: 0 bases; junction bases outside the gene matches: 16. In DNA, the CDR3 is TGTGCCTGCCCTTCGGGCGGGAGGTCATCAAGCTCCTACAATGAGCAGTTCTTC. It is translated as CACPSGGRSSSSYNEQFF.

The chain carries TRBV9 and TRBJ2-3; 10 positions agree with TRBD2. The length of the CDR3 is 16 residues. The J segment lost 8 bases and the V segment lost 3 bases, leaving 12 bases of the junction unmatched. Germline CDR1 and CDR2: SGDLS and YYNGEE. CDR3 bases: TGTGCCAGCAGCGCTCCCGGGACTAGCGTTGTGGGTACGCAGTATTTT. Its translation is CASSAPGTSVVGTQYF.

The rearrangement links TRBV12-5 to TRBJ1-5; D remains unclear. V gave up 4 bases and J gave up 5 bases, with 6 bases separating them. This CDR3 comprises 12 residues. Germline V gene data show CDR1 as LGHNT and CDR2 as FRNRAP. CDR3 amino acids: CASGSSDQPQHF. The CDR3, as DNA: TGTGCTAGTGGTTCCAGCGATCAGCCCCAGCATTTT.

The count of this clone is one. V usage is TRBV25-1 and J usage is TRBJ1-2, with TRBD1 matching over 11 bases. CDR1 MGHDK and CDR2 SYGVNS come from the germline V gene. This CDR3 has 15 residues. V was pared by 1 base and J by 8 bases, with 6 bases of the junction left unmatched. The DNA of the CDR3 is TGTGCCAGCAGTGAATGGGGGACAGGGGGGGACGGCTACACCTTC. It encodes CASSEWGTGGDGYTF.

The rearrangement links TRBV28 to TRBJ1-3; TRBD1 matches 8 bases. The germline gives CDR1 MDHEN, CDR2 SYDVKM. The J segment lost 0 bases and the V segment lost 7 bases, leaving 23 bases of the junction unmatched. This CDR3 has 21 residues. The chain's CDR3 is CASTNLSPGQANSDSGNTIYF. CDR3 bases: TGTGCCAGCACAAACCTCTCGCCGGGACAGGCCAACTCGGACTCTGGAAACACCATATATTTT. Full variable domain (missing parts from reference TRBV28 and TRBJ1-3): DVKVTQSSRYLVKRTGEKVFLECVQDMDHENMFWYRQDPGLGLRLIYFSYDVKMKEKGDIPEGYSVSREKKERFSLILESASTNQTSMYLCASTNLSPGQANSDSGNTIYFGEGSWLTVV.

The J gene is TRBJ2-7, the V gene TRBV5-1; D is undetermined. Germline CDR1 and CDR2: SGHRS and YFSETQ. The length of the CDR3 is 14 residues. V lost 0 bases, J lost 0 bases, and 7 bases lay in between. The CDR3 bases are TGCGCCAGCAGCTTGGAACAGACCTCCTACGAGCAGTACTTC. Translated: CASSLEQTSYEQYF.

The chain recombines TRBV24-1 with TRBJ2-1; 11 nucleotides align to TRBD2. Germline V gene sequence: CDR1 KGHDR, CDR2 SFDVKD. J lost 8 bases, V lost 3 bases, and 8 bases had no gene match. CDR3 length: 16 residues. In nucleotides, the CDR3 is TGTGCCACCAGTGATCCTAGCGGGAGGCCAGGGGATGAGCAGTTCTTC. Translation gives CATSDPSGRPGDEQFF.

The genes are TRBV6-4 and TRBJ2-1; D is tentatively TRBD1 or TRBD2 (5 bases each). Germline values: CDR1 MRHNA, CDR2 SNTAGT. The CDR3 spans 15 residues. V shed 7 bases and J shed 9 bases, with 22 bases lying between them. For the CDR3, the DNA is TGTGCCAGCATTAACACGGGGCCCCGATGGGTTGAGCAGTTCTTC. Translation gives CASINTGPRWVEQFF.

This rearrangement joins TRBV7-8 to TRBJ2-1; TRBD2 is a possible D gene (5 bases). Germline V lookup: CDR1 SGHVS, CDR2 FQNEAQ. V was pared by 3 bases and J by 4 bases, with 7 bases between. This CDR3 has 13 residues. The CDR3 region is CASSFEGYNEQFF. In DNA form, the CDR3 reads TGTGCCAGCAGCTTCGAGGGTTACAATGAGCAGTTCTTC.

The V call is TRBV5-6, the J call TRBJ1-2, with TRBD1 matching 9 bases. The CDR3 has 16 residues. V lost 0 bases and J lost 5; bases outside the gene matches: 8. The germline gives CDR1 SGHDT, CDR2 YYEEEE. CDR3 bases: TGTGCCAGCAGCTTGGCCTTGACAGGGGGATTATATGGCTACACCTTC. The encoded protein is CASSLALTGGLYGYTF.

The chain uses TRBV2 and TRBJ1-6; 11 bases match TRBD1. CDR3 size: 15 residues. Germline loops: CDR1 SNHLY, CDR2 FYNNEI. The J segment lost 7 bases and the V segment lost 7 bases, leaving 6 bases of the junction unmatched. The chain's CDR3 is CASTDRDRGNSPLHF. The CDR3 coding sequence is TGTGCCAGCACCGACCGGGACAGGGGGAATTCACCCCTCCACTTT.

This chain joins TRBV29-1 and TRBJ2-3, with D tentatively TRBD2 (6 bases). The CDR3 has 13 amino acids. The germline CDR1 and CDR2 sequences are SQVTM and ANQGSEA. V lost 4 bases to trimming and J lost 4 bases, with 12 bases between them. The CDR3 loop reads CSVGLEEADTQYF. The CDR3 DNA reads as TGCAGCGTTGGACTAGAGGAGGCAGATACGCAGTATTTT.

V is TRBV11-3 and J is TRBJ2-1; D remains unclear. V was shortened by 8 bases and J by 0 bases, with 11 bases between the two germline ends. The germline gives CDR1 SGHNT, CDR2 YENEEA. CDR3 length: 14 amino acids. The CDR3: CASSPTTSYNEQFF. The CDR3 DNA is TGTGCCAGCTCGCCCACAACCTCCTACAATGAGCAGTTCTTC.

With regard to this clone: This specimen includes other DNA sequences encoding the same CDR3. The chain carries TRBV6-5 and TRBJ1-1; TRBD1 might be the D (5 bases). V was pared by 2 bases and J by 1 base, with 5 bases between. Germline loops: CDR1 MNHEY, CDR2 SVGAGI. CDR3 length equals 13 residues. The CDR3 nucleotides are TGTGCCAGCAGTTACGGGGGGAACACTGAAGCTTTCTTT. It specifies CASSYGGNTEAFF.

V and J are TRBV9 and TRBJ2-5, with 8 bases identical to TRBD2. The V segment lost 0 bases and the J segment 7 bases; nucleotides outside the gene matches: 11. The CDR3 has 16 amino acids. Germline V gives CDR1 SGDLS, CDR2 YYNGEE. In DNA, the CDR3 is TGTGCCAGCAGCGTAGCCGGGACTAGTGCCCTGGGGACCCAGTACTTC. It is translated as CASSVAGTSALGTQYF. Filled out from reference TRBV9 and TRBJ2-5, the complete variable domain reads DSGVTQTPKHLITATGQRVTLRCSPRSGDLSVYWYQQSLDQGLQFLIQYYNGEERAKGNILERFSAQQFPDLHSELNLSSLELGDSALYFCASSVAGTSALGTQYFGPGTRLLVL.

The chain couples TRBV24-1 to TRBJ2-1; the match to TRBD2 covers 7 bases. The CDR3 spans 20 residues. Germline values: CDR1 KGHDR, CDR2 SFDVKD. The V segment lost 1 base and the J segment 0 bases; nucleotides outside the gene matches: 14. CDR3 in amino acids: CATSDFSSGRLGGSYNEQFF. CDR3 nucleotides: TGTGCCACCAGTGATTTTTCTAGCGGCCGACTCGGGGGCTCCTACAATGAGCAGTTCTTC.